This T cell receptor (beta chain) was sequenced during a study of CD8 T cell repertoires and HIV-1 epitope variants. At the level of the study: Separate from the cultures, 1M uncultured T cells served as baseline.

Clones were read by immunoSEQ multiplex PCR, and TCRdb kept only the in-frame ones, dropping some. The sample includes 6,000 to 8,000 clones, 66% of them seen just once. Losses at the gene ends were 3 bases for V and 2 bases for J; bases not matched to a gene: 7. Germline CDR1 reads SGHDT; CDR2 reads YYEEEE. The length of the CDR3 is 17 residues. About this clone: The antigen is unknown.

Study-level findings and limits: Ten or so TCR beta clonotypes were antigen-specific, over five apparently recognizing autologous or escape variants.

The sequenced sample consisted of cultured CD8+ T cells derived from PBMCs. The chain combines TRBV5-6 with TRBJ2-3; 12 bases match TRBD2. The TCR comes from a male donor with HIV. Here the CDR3 reads CASSSPRTSGATDTQYF. For the CDR3, the DNA is TGTGCCAGCAGCTCACCCCGGACTAGCGGGGCCACAGATACGCAGTATTTT.